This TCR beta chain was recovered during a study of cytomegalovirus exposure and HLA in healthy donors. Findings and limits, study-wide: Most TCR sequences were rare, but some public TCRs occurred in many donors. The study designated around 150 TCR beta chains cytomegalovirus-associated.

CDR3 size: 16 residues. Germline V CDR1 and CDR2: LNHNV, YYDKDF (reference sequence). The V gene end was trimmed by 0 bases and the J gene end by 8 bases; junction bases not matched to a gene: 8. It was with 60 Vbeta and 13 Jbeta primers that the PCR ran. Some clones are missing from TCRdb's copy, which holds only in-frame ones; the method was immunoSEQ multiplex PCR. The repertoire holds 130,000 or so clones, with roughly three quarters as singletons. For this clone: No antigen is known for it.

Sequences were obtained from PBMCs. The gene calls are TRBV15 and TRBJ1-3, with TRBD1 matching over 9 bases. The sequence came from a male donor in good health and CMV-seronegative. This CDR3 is CATSRDRGDRAYTIYF. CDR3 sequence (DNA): TGTGCCACCAGCAGAGATCGGGGGGACAGGGCATACACCATATATTTT.